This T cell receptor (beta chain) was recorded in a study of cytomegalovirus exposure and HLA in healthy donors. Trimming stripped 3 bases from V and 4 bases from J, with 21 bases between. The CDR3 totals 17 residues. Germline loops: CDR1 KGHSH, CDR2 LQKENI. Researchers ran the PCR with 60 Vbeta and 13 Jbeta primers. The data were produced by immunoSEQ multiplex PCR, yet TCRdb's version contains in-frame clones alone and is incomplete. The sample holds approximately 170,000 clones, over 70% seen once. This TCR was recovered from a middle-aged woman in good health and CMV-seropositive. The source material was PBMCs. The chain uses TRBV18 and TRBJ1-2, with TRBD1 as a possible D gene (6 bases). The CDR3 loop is CASSPGGASNPAYGYTF. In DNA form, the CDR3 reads TGTGCCAGCTCACCGGGGGGGGCGTCTAACCCGGCCTATGGCTACACCTTC.